This T cell receptor (beta chain) was sequenced during a study of immune evolution from preneoplasia to lung adenocarcinoma. Study at large: HLA loss of heterozygosity: roughly 6.4% AIS, about 15% MIA, around 33% ADC, none AAH.

Germline CDR1 reads SNHLY; CDR2 reads FYNNEI. Trimming took off 5 bases at V and 0 bases at J, with 13 bases between the two ends. This CDR3 comprises 16 residues. Concerning this clone: Its antigen is unidentified.

Resections took place in Japan or China from about 2014 to 2017. Macro-dissection enriched premalignant or tumor cells before nucleic acid extraction. Only in-frame clones appear in the TCRdb table, and some are missing; sequencing was by immunoSEQ multiplex PCR. This sample has approximately 3,800 clones; less than 80% occur once, and the top ten carry around 10%. Study results and limitations: Clonality was highest in normal lung, lower in later-stage lesions apparently.

V gene TRBV2 combines with J gene TRBJ2-2; no clear D gene. The specimen sequenced was FFPE minimally invasive lung adenocarcinoma tissue. The source of this sequence is a person aged 60-79 years with lung adenocarcinoma. The chain's CDR3 is CASSQEGPANTGELFF. Written as DNA, the CDR3 is TGTGCCAGCAGTCAAGAAGGACCCGCGAACACCGGGGAGCTGTTTTTT. Full variable domain (missing parts from reference TRBV2 and TRBJ2-2): EPEVTQTPSHQVTQMGQEVILRCVPISNHLYFYWYRQILGQKVEFLVSFYNNEISEKSEIFDDQFSVERPDGSNFTLKIRSTKLEDSAMYFCASSQEGPANTGELFFGEGSRLTVL.